This T cell receptor (beta chain) was sequenced for a study of tumor-infiltrating lymphocytes in primary liver carcinoma. Overall study: Patients were men and women aged 30 to 69 years. Productive TCRbeta read counts per sample ran from roughly 3.6 to 7.5 million and were similar across tissue types.

Concerning this clonotype: Its ends do not fully match the called genes, so a read error is possible.

Starting from around 500 ng of total RNA, TCR beta cDNA was produced with a primer in the constant region. The TCR beta library was amplified through three nested multiplex PCR rounds in a modified ARM-PCR procedure. The first two PCR rounds used TRBV1-TRBV30 forward primers with a C-beta reverse primer, roughly 11 cycles each. Each CDR3 protein is one row after TCRdb ran MiXCR on the multiplex PCR reads. The repertoire holds about 120,000 distinct CDR3 sequences, with 55% to 65% as singletons. Germline CDR1 is MDHEN and CDR2 is SYDVKM. The CDR3 is made up of 16 amino acids. Unsorted bulk tissue (roughly 20-34 mg) underwent RNA and DNA co-extraction. Uniformly, tumor samples exhibited a viable tumor cell fraction exceeding 90%.

This clonotype was obtained from a woman in her fifties or sixties with primary liver carcinoma and hepatitis B virus infection. The chain recombines TRBV28 with TRBJ1-2, with D tentatively TRBD1 (6 bases). Source material: liver tumor tissue from sampling region 1. Subset specified: tumor region T1, superior pole. CDR3 sequence: CANSVTTGGRDYGYTF. DNA of the CDR3: TGTGCCAACAGTGTGACTACGGGGGGCCGCGACTATGGCTACACCTTC.